What follows describes a single T cell receptor beta chain. In this sample, this clone turned up many times. No antigen is known for it. No much larger clone is present one base from it, and per-base qualities are unavailable. V is pruned by 4 bases and J by 7 bases, leaving 7 bases of the junction without a gene match. CDR1 and CDR2 are read off the germline V gene as LGHNA and YSLEER. Spanning cysteine to phenylalanine, the CDR3 consists of 14 amino acids. CDR3 DNA only is kept here, 42 bases in frame from base 1. Sample time point, as interpreted from the label and publication: approximately 25 months on ibrutinib. For TCR beta library preparation, 1.5 to 2.5 micrograms of genomic DNA were extracted from the cryopreserved PBMCs. Longitudinal blood samples from CLL patients on ibrutinib monotherapy underwent high-throughput TCR beta sequencing. The patients were enrolled in a single-center, open-label phase 2 trial of ibrutinib monotherapy.

This sample was taken from a study of cytotoxic CD8 clonotypes in ibrutinib-treated CLL (dated by TCRdb to about 2021). Notes on the research overall: The cohort had ten to twelve relapsed/refractory and more than 14 treatment-naive patients; about 17 were IGHV unmutated. Responses were partial in 24 patients and complete in 2; after median about 68 months follow-up, some 15 stayed in remission and some twelve progressed. The response samples were drawn at a median of approximately 12 months into treatment, with a range of about 6 to 36 months. Samples averaged approximately 260,000 productive templates and approximately 100,000 productive rearrangements. Longitudinal samples were available for about 30% of the roughly 90 trial participants. Cryopreserved peripheral blood mononuclear cells were obtained prior to treatment, at the time of response, and at either disease progression or sustained remission. Every remission and progressive disease sample was obtained while ibrutinib was still being received by the patients.

Each clonotype received, on average, about 10x coverage in deep resolution sequencing performed on a MiSeq, where the target depth lay between 1 in 1 million and 1 in 200,000 T cells. The immunoSEQ hsTCRB Kit was used to generate the TCR beta libraries. The paper's processing steps were these. The data were analyzed with ImmunoSEQ Analyzer and ImmunoSEQ Data Assistant, and V, D and J gene assignments followed IMGT definitions. Clonality, which ranges from 0 to 1, was calculated by subtracting the normalized Shannon entropy of productive rearrangement frequencies from one. Only overrepresented clonotypes making up at least 0.05% of the repertoire of each patient were included in the public clonotype analysis. Thirteen repertoires from age-matched healthy donors, obtained from immuneACCESS, served as clonality controls. TCRdb stores this immuneACCESS table with in-frame sequences only. Part of the clones is absent; in the studies checked, under half of the shortfall reflects unresolved V genes, and no reason is known for the rest. The DNA gave D and trimming, while V, J and clone size come from that table. The sample table shows roughly 190,000 clones, and 72% are seen once. The ten most abundant clones make up about an eighth of the sample.

Summary of the overall study and its limitations: Baseline clonality was found to be higher than that of age-matched healthy donors and was strongly correlated with circulating CD8+ T-cell counts. Public clonotypes were rare and either shrank or stayed stable during treatment, and the rise in clonality at ibrutinib response reflected expansion of private clonotypes. Clonality increased at ibrutinib response, stayed stable in sustained remission, and fell back toward baseline at progression. Sampling times were not matched between patients in sustained remission and patients whose disease was progressing, and lymph node repertoires were not examined.

The rearrangement combines TRBV4-3 with TRBJ1-2, with 9 middle bases fitting TRBD1. The clonotype was recovered from a human donor with chronic lymphocytic leukemia. Sequenced here: PBMCs, sampled after 24 months of ibrutinib treatment. The nucleotide sequence reads as follows: TGCGCCAGCAGCCTCGTACAGGGGGCGAGTGGCTACACCTTC. Its translation is CASSLVQGASGYTF.